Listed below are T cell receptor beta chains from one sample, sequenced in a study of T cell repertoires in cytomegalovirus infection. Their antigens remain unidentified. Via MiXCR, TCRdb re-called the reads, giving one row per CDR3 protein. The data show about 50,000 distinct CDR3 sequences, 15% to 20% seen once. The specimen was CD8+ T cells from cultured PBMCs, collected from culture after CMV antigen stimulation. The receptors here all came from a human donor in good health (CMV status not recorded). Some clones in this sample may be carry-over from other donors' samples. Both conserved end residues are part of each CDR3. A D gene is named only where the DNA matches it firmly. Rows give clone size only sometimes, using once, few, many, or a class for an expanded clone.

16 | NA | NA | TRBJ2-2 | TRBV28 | CASSLVSGFDTGELFF | TGTGCCAGCAGTTTAGTTTCGGGGTTCGACACCGGGGAGCTGTTTTTT
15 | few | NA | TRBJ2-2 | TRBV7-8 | CASSVRQLNTGELFF | TGTGCCAGCAGCGTCCGGCAACTTAACACCGGGGAGCTGTTTTTT
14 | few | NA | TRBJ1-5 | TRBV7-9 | CASSFGGPGQPQHF | TGTGCCAGCAGCTTTGGGGGGCCAGGTCAGCCCCAGCATTTT
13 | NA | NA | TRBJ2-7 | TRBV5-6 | CASSQGPINEQYF | TGTGCCAGCTCCCAGGGTCCGATCAACGAGCAGTACTTC
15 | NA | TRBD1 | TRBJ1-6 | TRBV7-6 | CASSPRQGWNSPLHF | TGTGCCAGCAGCCCCCGACAGGGGTGGAATTCACCCCTCCACTTT
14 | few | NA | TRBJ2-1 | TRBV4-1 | CASSHLGGDNEQFF | TGCGCCAGCAGCCATCTAGGAGGGGACAATGAGCAGTTCTTC
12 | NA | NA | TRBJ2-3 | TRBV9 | CASSATTDTQYF | TGTGCCAGCAGCGCGACCACAGATACGCAGTATTTT
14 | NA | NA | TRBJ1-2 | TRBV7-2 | CASSPTGYGYGYTF | TGTGCCAGCAGCCCGACAGGTTATGGCTATGGCTACACCTTC
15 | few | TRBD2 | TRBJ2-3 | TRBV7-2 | CASSQRAGGPNTQYF | TGTGCCAGCAGCCAAAGGGCGGGGGGGCCAAATACGCAGTATTTT
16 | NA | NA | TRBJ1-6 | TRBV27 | CASTLSLGLSDSPLHF | TGTGCCAGCACTTTGAGTCTTGGCCTATCGGATTCACCCCTCCACTTT
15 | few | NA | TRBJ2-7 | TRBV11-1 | CASSLRGESAYEQYF | TGTGCCAGCAGCCTACGCGGGGAGTCGGCCTACGAGCAGTACTTC
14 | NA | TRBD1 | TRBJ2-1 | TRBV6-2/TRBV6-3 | CASRDRGGRDEQFF | TGTGCCAGCAGGGACAGGGGTGGTCGGGATGAGCAGTTCTTC
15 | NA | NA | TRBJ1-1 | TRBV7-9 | CASSLVSGMNTEAFF | TGTGCCAGCAGCTTAGTTTCGGGCATGAACACTGAAGCTTTCTTT
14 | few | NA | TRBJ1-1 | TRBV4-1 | CASRTEPMNTEAFF | TGCGCCAGCAGGACAGAACCCATGAACACTGAAGCTTTCTTT
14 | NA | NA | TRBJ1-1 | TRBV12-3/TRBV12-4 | CASSFVPMNTEAFF | TGTGCCAGCAGTTTTGTTCCCATGAACACTGAAGCTTTCTTT
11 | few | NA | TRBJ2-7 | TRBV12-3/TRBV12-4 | CASRGGHEQYF | TGTGCCAGCCGGGGAGGCCACGAGCAGTACTTC
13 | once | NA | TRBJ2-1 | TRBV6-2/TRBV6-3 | CASSPPGTGEQFF | TGTGCCAGCAGTCCGCCGGGGACGGGCGAGCAGTTCTTC
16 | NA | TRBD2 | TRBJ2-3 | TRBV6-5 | CASSLERGVDTDTQYF | TGTGCCAGCAGTTTGGAGCGGGGGGTCGACACAGATACGCAGTATTTT
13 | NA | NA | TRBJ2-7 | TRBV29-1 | CSVAGAGDYEQYF | TGCAGCGTTGCTGGCGCAGGGGACTACGAGCAGTACTTC
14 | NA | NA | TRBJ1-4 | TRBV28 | CASTTGITNEKLFF | TGTGCCAGCACCACAGGGATCACTAATGAAAAACTGTTTTTT
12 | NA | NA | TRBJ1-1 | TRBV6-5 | CASSYSGYEAFF | TGTGCCAGCAGTTACTCGGGGTATGAAGCTTTCTTT
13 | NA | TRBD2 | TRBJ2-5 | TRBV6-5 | CASKTSGEETQYF | TGTGCCAGTAAGACTAGCGGGGAAGAGACCCAGTACTTC
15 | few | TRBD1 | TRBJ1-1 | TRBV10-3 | CAISESWTGGTEAFF | TGTGCCATCAGTGAGTCATGGACAGGGGGCACTGAAGCTTTCTTT
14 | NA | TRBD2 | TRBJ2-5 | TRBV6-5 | CATSGGTSGETQYF | TGTGCCACCTCGGGAGGGACGTCGGGGGAGACCCAGTACTTC
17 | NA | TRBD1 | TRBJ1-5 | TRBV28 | CASMGLTGEFGNQPQHF | TGTGCCAGCATGGGGTTAACAGGGGAGTTTGGAAATCAGCCCCAGCATTTT
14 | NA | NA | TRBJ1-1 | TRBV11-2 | CASSLEGRNLEAFF | TGTGCCAGCAGCTTAGAAGGCAGAAACCTTGAAGCTTTCTTT
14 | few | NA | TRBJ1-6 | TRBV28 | CASSLDSPAVPLHF | TGTGCCAGCAGTTTGGACAGTCCCGCTGTGCCCCTCCACTTT
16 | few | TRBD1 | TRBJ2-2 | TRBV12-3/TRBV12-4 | CASRNTGQHYTGELFF | TGTGCCAGCAGGAACACGGGACAGCACTACACCGGGGAGCTGTTTTTT
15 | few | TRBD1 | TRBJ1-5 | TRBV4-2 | CASSQAAGGTQPQHF | TGTGCCAGCAGCCAAGCGGCAGGGGGAACTCAGCCCCAGCATTTT
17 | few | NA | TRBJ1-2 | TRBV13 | CASSLDLARGEQDGYTF | TGTGCCAGCAGCTTAGATCTCGCGCGAGGGGAGCAAGATGGCTACACCTTC
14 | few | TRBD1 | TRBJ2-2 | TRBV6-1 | CASSWTGASGELFF | TGTGCCAGCAGTTGGACAGGGGCTAGCGGGGAGCTGTTTTTT
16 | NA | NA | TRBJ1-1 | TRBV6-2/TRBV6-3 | CASSYKQVKGSTEAFF | TGTGCCAGCAGTTATAAGCAAGTGAAGGGAAGCACTGAAGCTTTCTTT
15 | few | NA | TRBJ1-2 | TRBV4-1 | CASSQGDRSYYGYTF | TGCGCCAGCAGCCAGGGCGACAGGAGTTACTATGGCTACACCTTC